At least ten counts were recorded for the clone carrying this T cell receptor beta chain. This specimen belongs to a study of T cell repertoires in cytomegalovirus infection. CDR1 is MNHNS, CDR2 SASEGT, per germline. V lost 8 bases to trimming and J lost 5 bases; unmatched junction nucleotides: 11. The CDR3 has 14 amino acids. TCRdb used MiXCR to reprocess the reads, holding one entry per CDR3 protein. Altogether hundreds of thousands of distinct CDR3 sequences are present, under 20% being singletons, with the ten largest covering 12%. The material sequenced was PBMCs. The V and J genes are TRBV6-1 and TRBJ2-5, with TRBD2 identical over 7 bases. The source is a human donor in good health (CMV status not recorded). Some clones in this sample may be carry-over from other donors' samples. The CDR3 spells CASRTLRGGETQYF. The CDR3 nucleotides are TGTGCCAGCCGAACACTGAGGGGAGGGGAGACCCAGTACTTC.